This T cell receptor (beta chain) was obtained from a study of Graves' ophthalmopathy and Graves' hyperthyroidism. This clonotype turned up a few times. Its antigen is currently unknown. Among the hyperthyroidism patients, all were newly diagnosed, aged 18 to 65, with under 2 months' duration. An approximately 10 ml volume of fresh peripheral blood provided the PBMCs. Regarding the study as a whole: A majority of expanded thyroid clonotypes exceeding 0.001 frequency were likewise present in blood.

The CDR3 loop spans 17 amino acids. The ends lost 1 base at V and 2 bases at J; junction bases unmatched: 7. The V gene's germline CDR1 is KGHSH and CDR2 LQKENI. RNA served as the template for amplifying TCR beta CDR3 regions. First-round RT-PCR relied on HTBI primers, and a second-round multiplex PCR came next. MiXCR, applied by TCRdb to the multiplex PCR reads, yields one record per CDR3 protein. The sample contains just over 600,000 distinct CDR3 sequences, about a fifth of which appear only once. The genes are TRBV18 and TRBJ1-5; the match to TRBD1 covers 8 bases. The receptor's source is a woman aged 18-29 years with stable Graves' hyperthyroidism. Some clones in this sample may be carry-over from other donors' samples. Sequencing input: peripheral blood. CDR3 region: CASSPQETGDGNQPQHF. The CDR3 DNA is TGTGCCAGCTCACCACAGGAGACAGGGGATGGCAATCAGCCCCAGCATTTT.